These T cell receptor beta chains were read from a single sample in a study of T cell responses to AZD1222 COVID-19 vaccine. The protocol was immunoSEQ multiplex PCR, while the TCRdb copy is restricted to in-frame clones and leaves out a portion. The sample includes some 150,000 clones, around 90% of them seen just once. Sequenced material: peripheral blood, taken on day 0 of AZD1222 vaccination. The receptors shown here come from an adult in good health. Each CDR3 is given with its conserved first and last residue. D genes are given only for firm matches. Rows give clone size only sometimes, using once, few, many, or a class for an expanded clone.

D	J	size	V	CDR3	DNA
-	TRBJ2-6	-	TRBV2	CAIGLGANVLTF	TGTGCCATCGGGCTAGGGGCCAACGTCCTGACTTTC
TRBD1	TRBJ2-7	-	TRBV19	CASSGPGQGAYEQYF	TGTGCCAGTAGTGGACCGGGACAGGGGGCTTACGAGCAGTACTTC
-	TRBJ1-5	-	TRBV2	CASSERRTNQPQHF	TGTGCCAGCAGTGAGCGCAGAACAAATCAGCCCCAGCATTTT
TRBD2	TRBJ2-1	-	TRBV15	CATRSLAAYNEQFF	TGTGCCACCAGGTCACTAGCGGCCTACAATGAGCAGTTCTTC
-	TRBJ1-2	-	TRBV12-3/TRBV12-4	CASSLNVNYGYTF	TGTGCCAGCAGTTTGAACGTCAACTATGGCTACACCTTC
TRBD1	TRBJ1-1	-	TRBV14	CASSLRTGNTEAFF	TGTGCCAGCAGCCTACGGACAGGGAACACTGAAGCTTTCTTT
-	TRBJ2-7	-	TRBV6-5	CASRTGGAYEQYF	TGTGCCAGCCGCACAGGGGGGGCCTACGAGCAGTACTTC
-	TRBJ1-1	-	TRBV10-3	CAISEPGGANTEAFF	TGTGCCATCAGCGAACCCGGAGGGGCGAACACTGAAGCTTTCTTT
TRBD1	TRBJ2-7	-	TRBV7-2	CASSLKGQASGAEQYF	TGTGCCAGCAGCTTAAAGGGACAGGCGTCCGGGGCCGAGCAGTACTTC
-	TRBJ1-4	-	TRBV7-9	CASSLSGAGEEQLFF	TGTGCCAGCAGCTTATCAGGGGCGGGAGAGGAACAACTGTTTTTT
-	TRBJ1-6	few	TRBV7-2	CASSPGGGGSPLHF	TGTGCCAGCAGCCCGGGCGGGGGAGGTTCACCCCTCCACTTT
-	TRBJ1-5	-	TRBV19	CASSIVSQPQHF	TGTGCCAGTAGTATTGTCAGTCAGCCCCAGCATTTT
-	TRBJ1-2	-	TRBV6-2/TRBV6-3	CASSYGGTKTDNYGYTF	TGTGCCAGCAGTTACGGGGGGACCAAGACTGATAACTATGGCTACACCTTC
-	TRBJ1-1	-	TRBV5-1	CASSLEGPRLAFF	TGCGCCAGCAGCTTGGAGGGTCCCCGTCTAGCTTTCTTT
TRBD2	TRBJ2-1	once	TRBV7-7	CASSSGLAGGQNEQFF	TGTGCTAGCAGCTCGGGACTAGCGGGAGGGCAAAATGAGCAGTTCTTC
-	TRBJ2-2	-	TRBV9	CASSPRPVGGFTGELFF	TGTGCCAGCAGCCCACGCCCAGTGGGCGGTTTTACCGGGGAGCTGTTTTTT
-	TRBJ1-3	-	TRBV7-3	CASSLTRDAGNTIYF	TGTGCCAGCAGCTTAACGAGGGACGCTGGAAACACCATATATTTT
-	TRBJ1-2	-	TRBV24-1	CATSDGRGRGNYGYTF	TGTGCCACCAGTGATGGGCGGGGCAGGGGAAACTATGGCTACACCTTC
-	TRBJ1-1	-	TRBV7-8	CASSLAGAGGTEAFF	TGTGCCAGCAGCTTAGCGGGGGCCGGGGGGACTGAAGCTTTCTTT
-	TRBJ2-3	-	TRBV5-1	CASSLVASTYLADTQYF	TGCGCCAGCAGCTTGGTAGCTAGCACGTACCTGGCAGATACGCAGTATTTT
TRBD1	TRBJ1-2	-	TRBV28	CAHSTGQENYGYTF	TGTGCCCACAGTACGGGACAGGAGAACTATGGCTACACCTTC
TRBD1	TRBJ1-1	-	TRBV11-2	CASSFRDRGPTEAFF	TGTGCCAGCAGCTTCCGGGACAGGGGGCCCACTGAAGCTTTCTTT
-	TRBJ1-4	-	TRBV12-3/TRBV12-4	CASSFPEGELFF	TGTGCCAGCAGTTTCCCCGAGGGGGAACTGTTTTTT
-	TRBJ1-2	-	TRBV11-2	CASSLRTGGAPYGYTF	TGTGCCAGCAGCTTAAGAACGGGCGGGGCCCCCTATGGCTACACCTTC
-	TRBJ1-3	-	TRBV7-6	CASSLGLRQENSGNTIYF	TGTGCCAGCAGCTTAGGTCTTAGGCAGGAGAACTCTGGAAACACCATATATTTT
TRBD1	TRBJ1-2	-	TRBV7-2	CASSLPGTGGGNYGYTF	TGTGCCAGCAGCTTACCGGGGACAGGGGGAGGGAACTATGGCTACACCTTC
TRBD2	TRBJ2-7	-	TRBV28	CASNSAGGYYEQYF	TGTGCCAGCAATTCAGCGGGGGGGTACTACGAGCAGTACTTC
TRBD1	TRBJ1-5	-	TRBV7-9	CASSLDETGGYQPQHF	TGTGCCAGCAGCTTAGACGAGACAGGGGGCTACCAGCCCCAGCATTTT
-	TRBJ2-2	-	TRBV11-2	CASSLLPPGELFF	TGTGCCAGCAGCTTGTTACCGCCCGGGGAGCTGTTTTTT
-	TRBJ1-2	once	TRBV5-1	CASSSGEFGYGYTF	TGCGCCAGCAGCTCGGGGGAATTCGGCTATGGCTACACCTTC
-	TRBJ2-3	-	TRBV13	CASSFLGDTQYF	TGTGCCAGCAGCTTTCTAGGGGATACGCAGTATTTT
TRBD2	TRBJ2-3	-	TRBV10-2	CASSEGSGSADTQYF	TGCGCCAGCAGTGAGGGTAGCGGGAGTGCAGATACGCAGTATTTT
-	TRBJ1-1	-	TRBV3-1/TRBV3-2	CASTRKANTEAFF	TGTGCCAGCACCCGGAAAGCGAACACTGAAGCTTTCTTT
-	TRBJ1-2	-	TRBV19	CASMGAYGYTF	TGTGCCAGTATGGGGGCCTATGGCTACACCTTC
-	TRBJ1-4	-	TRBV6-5	CASRSPGALNEKLFF	TGTGCCAGCAGGTCCCCAGGGGCCTTAAATGAAAAACTGTTTTTT
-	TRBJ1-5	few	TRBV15	CATSRDQENQPQHF	TGTGCCACCAGCAGAGATCAGGAAAATCAGCCCCAGCATTTT
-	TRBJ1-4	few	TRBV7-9	CASSLVKGQELFF	TGTGCCAGCAGCTTAGTTAAGGGTCAGGAACTGTTTTTT
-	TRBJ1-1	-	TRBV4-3	CASSQGSSARTEAFF	TGCGCCAGCAGCCAAGGGTCGAGTGCTCGCACTGAAGCTTTCTTT
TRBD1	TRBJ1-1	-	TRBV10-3	CAISRDRGLSAFF	TGTGCCATCAGCCGGGACAGGGGGCTTTCGGCTTTCTTT
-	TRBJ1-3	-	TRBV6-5	CASSALGSGNTIYF	TGTGCCAGCAGCGCCCTCGGCTCTGGAAACACCATATATTTT
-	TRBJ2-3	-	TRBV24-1	CATSDLAGLTDTQYF	TGTGCCACCAGTGATTTGGCAGGGCTCACAGATACGCAGTATTTT
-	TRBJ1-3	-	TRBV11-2	CASSLGAGSGNTIYF	TGTGCCAGCAGCTTAGGAGCAGGGTCTGGAAACACCATATATTTT
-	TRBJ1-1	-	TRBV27	CASSLSGTTEAFF	TGTGCCAGCAGTTTATCAGGGACCACTGAAGCTTTCTTT
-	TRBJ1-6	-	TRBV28	CASSLSGMGSPLHF	TGTGCCAGCAGTTTGTCCGGGATGGGTTCACCCCTCCACTTT
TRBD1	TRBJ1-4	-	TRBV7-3	CASSLPDRETEKLFF	TGTGCCAGCAGCCTTCCGGACAGGGAGACTGAAAAACTGTTTTTT
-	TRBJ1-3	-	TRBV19	CASSIRTSGNTIYF	TGTGCCAGTAGTATAAGGACCTCTGGAAACACCATATATTTT
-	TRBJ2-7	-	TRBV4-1	CASSHPGLPPPEQYF	TGCGCCAGCAGCCACCCGGGACTCCCGCCGCCCGAGCAGTACTTC
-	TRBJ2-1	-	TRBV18	CASSPPSSASEQFF	TGTGCCAGCTCACCACCGTCTAGCGCTAGTGAGCAGTTCTTC
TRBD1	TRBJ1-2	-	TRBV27	CASRRDRGYGYTF	TGTGCCAGCAGGAGGGACAGGGGCTATGGCTACACCTTC
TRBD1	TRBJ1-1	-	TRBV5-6	CASSLPGQGYTEAFF	TGTGCCAGCAGCTTACCGGGACAGGGGTACACTGAAGCTTTCTTT
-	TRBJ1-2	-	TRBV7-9	CASSLASGQGMDGYTF	TGTGCCAGCAGCTTAGCGTCGGGCCAGGGGATGGACGGCTACACCTTC
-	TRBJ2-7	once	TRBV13	CASSSRIPYEQYF	TGTGCCAGCAGCTCCCGAATACCCTACGAGCAGTACTTC
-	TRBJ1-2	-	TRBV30	CAFLGGYYGYTF	TGTGCCTTCCTCGGGGGATACTATGGCTACACCTTC
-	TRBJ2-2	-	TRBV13	CASSLFRSPHTGELFF	TGTGCCAGCAGCTTATTCCGAAGCCCTCACACCGGGGAGCTGTTTTTT
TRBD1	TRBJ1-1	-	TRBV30	CAWSGTGQGEAFF	TGTGCCTGGAGCGGGACAGGGCAGGGTGAAGCTTTCTTT
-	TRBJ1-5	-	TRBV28	CASTHPAGHSNQPQHF	TGTGCCAGCACTCACCCCGCGGGCCATAGCAATCAGCCCCAGCATTTT
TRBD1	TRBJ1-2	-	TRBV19	CASSPGQLAYGYTF	TGTGCCAGTAGCCCGGGACAGCTTGCCTATGGCTACACCTTC